A selection of T cell receptor beta chains follows, all from one sample in a study of CD8 T cells in ankylosing spondylitis. TCRdb reprocessed the 5' RACE reads with MiXCR, giving one entry per CDR3 protein. The repertoire holds 80,000 to 100,000 distinct CDR3 sequences, about 8.3% seen once, with around 10% in the top ten. Sequenced sample: blood, either unsorted or a sorted T cell fraction (not recorded which). All receptors derive from a male donor with ankylosing spondylitis or in good health (not recorded which). Each CDR3 is given with its conserved first and last residue. The D gene is left open where the match is weak. Clone size is stated in some rows and not others, as once, few, many or a class when expanded.

len: 17
abundance: many
j_gene: TRBJ2-3
v_gene: TRBV15
d_gene: TRBD2
CDR3aa: CATSGLAGGSSTDTQYF
CDR3nt: TGTGCCACTAGCGGACTAGCGGGGGGTTCTAGCACAGATACGCAGTATTTT

len: 14
abundance: many
j_gene: TRBJ1-1
v_gene: TRBV3-1
d_gene: TRBD1
CDR3aa: CASSHFDRGPEAFF
CDR3nt: TGTGCCAGCAGCCATTTCGACAGGGGGCCTGAAGCTTTCTTT

len: 15
abundance: many
j_gene: TRBJ2-5
v_gene: TRBV5-8
d_gene: NA
CDR3aa: CASSLWQGTGETQYF
CDR3nt: TGTGCCAGCAGCTTGTGGCAGGGAACGGGGGAGACCCAGTACTTC

len: 13
abundance: few
j_gene: TRBJ1-5
v_gene: TRBV6-2/TRBV6-3
d_gene: NA
CDR3aa: CASSYSGRQPQHF
CDR3nt: TGTGCCAGCAGTTACTCGGGCCGGCAGCCCCAGCATTTT

len: 16
abundance: many
j_gene: TRBJ2-3
v_gene: TRBV7-2
d_gene: TRBD2
CDR3aa: CASSFGLASYTDTQYF
CDR3nt: TGTGCCAGCAGTTTCGGACTAGCGTCATACACAGATACGCAGTATTTT

len: 13
abundance: NA
j_gene: TRBJ2-1
v_gene: TRBV5-5
d_gene: NA
CDR3aa: CASSLVPSGEQFF
CDR3nt: TGTGCCAGCAGCTTGGTTCCGTCGGGGGAGCAGTTCTTC

len: 14
abundance: NA
j_gene: TRBJ2-1
v_gene: TRBV7-2
d_gene: TRBD1
CDR3aa: CASSLQQGAGVQFF
CDR3nt: TGTGCCAGCAGCTTACAACAGGGGGCAGGTGTGCAGTTCTTC

len: 13
abundance: few
j_gene: TRBJ2-1
v_gene: TRBV12-3/TRBV12-4
d_gene: NA
CDR3aa: CASSLAMSHEQFF
CDR3nt: TGTGCCAGCAGTTTGGCGATGAGCCATGAGCAGTTCTTC

len: 14
abundance: many
j_gene: TRBJ2-7
v_gene: TRBV4-2
d_gene: NA
CDR3aa: CASSQDPLSYEQYF
CDR3nt: TGTGCCAGCAGCCAAGATCCGCTCTCCTACGAGCAGTACTTC

len: 14
abundance: many
j_gene: TRBJ2-4
v_gene: TRBV20-1
d_gene: TRBD1
CDR3aa: CSAADQGAMDIQYF
CDR3nt: TGCAGTGCTGCCGACCAGGGGGCAATGGACATTCAGTACTTC

len: 16
abundance: NA
j_gene: TRBJ2-1
v_gene: TRBV6-1
d_gene: TRBD1
CDR3aa: CASSPADREIYNEQFF
CDR3nt: TGTGCCAGCAGCCCGGCGGACAGGGAAATCTACAATGAGCAGTTCTTC

len: 15
abundance: many
j_gene: TRBJ1-1
v_gene: TRBV7-2
d_gene: TRBD1
CDR3aa: CASSATGGPDTEAFF
CDR3nt: TGTGCCAGCAGCGCGACAGGGGGCCCGGACACTGAAGCTTTCTTT

len: 16
abundance: many
j_gene: TRBJ2-2
v_gene: TRBV3-1
d_gene: TRBD2
CDR3aa: CASSQDVGLAGVKLFF
CDR3nt: TGTGCCAGCAGCCAAGATGTGGGGCTAGCGGGTGTAAAGCTGTTTTTT

len: 18
abundance: NA
j_gene: TRBJ1-1
v_gene: TRBV6-2/TRBV6-3
d_gene: NA
CDR3aa: CASSYSPLDAGLNTEAFF
CDR3nt: TGTGCCAGCAGTTACTCTCCACTCGACGCCGGGTTGAACACTGAAGCTTTCTTT

len: 18
abundance: few
j_gene: TRBJ2-5
v_gene: TRBV10-3
d_gene: TRBD2
CDR3aa: CAISTGTSGRSLRETQYF
CDR3nt: TGTGCCATCAGTACCGGGACTAGCGGGAGATCACTTCGAGAGACCCAGTACTTC

len: 14
abundance: many
j_gene: TRBJ1-1
v_gene: TRBV7-2
d_gene: TRBD1
CDR3aa: CASSRQGLNTEAFF
CDR3nt: TGTGCCAGCAGTAGACAGGGTCTGAACACTGAAGCTTTCTTT

len: 16
abundance: many
j_gene: TRBJ2-5
v_gene: TRBV7-2
d_gene: TRBD1
CDR3aa: CASSWTGALSVETQYF
CDR3nt: TGTGCCAGCAGCTGGACAGGGGCGCTATCAGTCGAGACCCAGTACTTC

len: 14
abundance: NA
j_gene: TRBJ2-1
v_gene: TRBV12-3/TRBV12-4
d_gene: TRBD2
CDR3aa: CASSSSGRDNEQFF
CDR3nt: TGTGCCAGCAGTTCTAGCGGGAGGGACAATGAGCAGTTCTTC

len: 16
abundance: many
j_gene: TRBJ2-5
v_gene: TRBV29-1
d_gene: TRBD2
CDR3aa: CSVEDRSGGAPETQYF
CDR3nt: TGCAGCGTTGAAGATCGTAGCGGGGGGGCCCCAGAGACCCAGTACTTC

len: 15
abundance: many
j_gene: TRBJ2-3
v_gene: TRBV29-1
d_gene: NA
CDR3aa: CSFRGGQKSTDTQYF
CDR3nt: TGCAGCTTCAGGGGGGGACAGAAGAGCACAGATACGCAGTATTTT

len: 17
abundance: many
j_gene: TRBJ1-3
v_gene: TRBV4-3
d_gene: NA
CDR3aa: CASSQDARVGHGNTIYF
CDR3nt: TGCGCCAGCAGCCAAGATGCAAGGGTGGGGCACGGAAACACCATATATTTT